A single T cell receptor beta chain is shown here with its context. The data originate from a study of blood T cell repertoires in COVID-19. The CDR3 is made up of 14 amino acids. The method was immunoSEQ multiplex PCR; TCRdb's version includes in-frame clones alone and lacks a portion of them. The sample contains approximately 53,000 clones, 70% to 80% of which appear only once. This sequence joins TRBV21-1 and TRBJ1-2; the listed D gene, TRBD1, was not tested against the DNA. TRBV21-1 is classified as a pseudogene. Sequences were obtained from PBMCs or T cells enriched from blood (not recorded which). The clonotype was recovered from a woman aged 45-60 years with acute COVID-19. The CDR3 nucleotides are TGTGCCAGCAGCAAAGCGGGGGCCGGGGATGGCTACACCTTC. Its translation: CASSKAGAGDGYTF.